The entry below gives a single TCR beta chain sequence along with its context. Antigen specificity is unknown. Trimming took off 1 base at V and 0 bases at J, with 14 bases between the two ends. Germline V gene sequence: CDR1 SGHDT, CDR2 YYEEEE. This CDR3 contains 16 residues. These data belong to a study of CD4 T cells in relation to SARS-CoV-2 and coronaviruses. Study background: The HLA restriction of the shared crossreactive spike epitopes was mapped. Study conclusions and caveats: In 55% to 75% of donors, memory CD4+ clonotypes crossrecognized SARS-CoV-2 and at least one common cold coronavirus spike.

Naive and memory CD4+ T cells were separated from cryopreserved PBMCs. Assay used: immunoSEQ multiplex PCR; TCRdb lists only in-frame clones, some missing. The table shows some 35,000 clones, with 88% occurring only once. The V and J genes are TRBV5-6 and TRBJ2-7, with D hard to call. Input material: memory CD4+ T cells from PBMCs. This clonotype was sampled from an adult with COVID-19. DNA of the CDR3: TGTGCCAGCAGCTTGACTGGGCGGCGCTTCTCCTACGAGCAGTACTTC. It yields the protein CASSLTGRRFSYEQYF.